Following are 24 T cell receptor beta chains from one sample sequenced in a study of blood T cell repertoires in COVID-19. Method: immunoSEQ multiplex PCR; TCRdb's copy keeps in-frame clones and lacks some. The table has hundreds of thousands of clones, 65% to 90% seen once. The sample was peripheral blood. These receptors all stem from a man between 45 and 60 years old with COVID-19, enrolled during active disease.

The CDR3 DNA sequence: TGTGCCAGCAGCTTACCGAGTCTCTACGAGCAGTACTTC. As protein: CASSLPSLYEQYF. This rearrangement joins TRBV11-2 to TRBJ2-7; D gene unclear. The germline V gene has CDR1 SGHAT and CDR2 FQNNGV. The CDR3 sequence is 13 residues long. Trimming shortened V by 2 bases and J by 3 bases, and 8 bases separated the two germline ends.

This rearrangement joins TRBV6-5 to TRBJ2-7, with D hard to call. Trimming took off 9 bases at V and 0 bases at J, with 15 bases between the two ends. The CDR3 length is 14 residues. Germline lookup yields CDR1 MNHEY and CDR2 SVGAGI. CDR3 in amino acids: CASRGDLTSYEQYF. DNA for the CDR3: TGTGCCAGTAGAGGCGATTTAACCTCCTACGAGCAGTACTTC.

The chain is built from TRBV5-6 and TRBJ2-7; D remains unclear. Per the germline V gene, CDR1 is SGHDT and CDR2 is YYEEEE. Trimming shortened V by 4 bases and J by 3 bases, and 8 bases separated the two germline ends. This CDR3 comprises 12 residues. The CDR3 coding sequence is TGTGCCAGCAGCCAACAGTACTACGAGCAGTACTTC. Its protein product is CASSQQYYEQYF.

This rearrangement joins TRBV4-2 to TRBJ2-7; possible D gene TRBD1, 6 bases. Germline-derived CDR1 and CDR2 are LGHNA and YNFKEQ. V lost 0 bases and J lost 4, with 16 bases in between. The CDR3 runs to 16 residues. The CDR3 sequence: CASSQDPQGFSYEQYF. The CDR3 region has the DNA TGTGCCAGCAGCCAAGATCCCCAGGGGTTTTCTTACGAGCAGTACTTC.

The chain links TRBV27 to TRBJ2-5; TRBD1 matches at 7 bases. The CDR3 is 15 amino acids. Germline lookup yields CDR1 MNHEY and CDR2 SMNVEV (reference sequence). V lost 3 bases and J lost 2; bases outside the gene matches: 6. In nucleotides, the CDR3 is TGTGCCAGCAGTTTCAACCCGGGACAGCAAGAGACCCAGTACTTC. Translation gives CASSFNPGQQETQYF.

This clone has only one observation. In DNA form, the CDR3 reads TGTGCCAGCAGTGAGCAGGACAGGGCAACTTTCTTT. Translating it yields CASSEQDRATFF. The rearrangement links TRBV6-1 to TRBJ1-1, with 8 bases identical to TRBD1. The CDR3 consists of 12 residues. V trimming: 3 bases; J trimming: 12 bases; junction bases outside the gene matches: 6. Germline loops: CDR1 MNHNS, CDR2 SASEGT.

The chain has TRBV6-5 and TRBJ2-7, with 8 nucleotides matching TRBD1. This CDR3 has 15 residues. CDR1 and CDR2 from the germline V gene are MNHEY and SVGAGI. V trimming: 5 bases; J trimming: 5 bases; junction bases outside the gene matches: 11. Here the CDR3 reads CASSRTGTGSHEQYF. DNA for the CDR3: TGTGCCAGCAGTCGAACCGGGACAGGATCCCACGAGCAGTACTTC.

The chain carries TRBV11-1 and TRBJ2-2; 7 bases match TRBD2. Germline CDR1 is SGHAT and CDR2 is FQDESV (reference sequence). The CDR3 has 16 amino acids. Trimming took 0 bases from V and 4 from J; bases not matched to a gene: 5. The DNA for the CDR3 is TGTGCCAGCAGCTTAGCAGGCGGGAGAGTCACCGGGGAGCTGTTTTTT. Protein sequence: CASSLAGGRVTGELFF.

V is TRBV9 and J is TRBJ1-5; 7 positions agree with TRBD1. CDR3 length: 15 amino acids. The J segment lost 3 bases and the V segment lost 0 bases, leaving 3 bases of the junction unmatched. Germline V gives CDR1 SGDLS, CDR2 YYNGEE. In DNA form, the CDR3 reads TGTGCCAGCAGCGTAGCGGGACAGAACAATCAGCCCCAGCATTTT. Its protein product is CASSVAGQNNQPQHF.

This rearrangement joins TRBV7-2 to TRBJ1-5; 7 bases are shared with TRBD1. V shed 3 bases, J shed 3 bases, and the junction held 5 bases outside the gene matches. There are 15 residues in the CDR3. Germline V CDR1 and CDR2: SGHTA, FQGNSA. The CDR3 coding sequence is TGTGCCAGCAGCTTTGGAGACAGGGTCAATCAGCCCCAGCATTTT. The encoded protein is CASSFGDRVNQPQHF.

The genes are TRBV25-1 and TRBJ1-1; TRBD1 is a possible D gene (5 bases). Trimming took off 2 bases at V and 5 bases at J, with 12 bases between the two ends. The CDR3 loop spans 14 amino acids. CDR1 MGHDK and CDR2 SYGVNS come from the germline V gene. In DNA form, the CDR3 reads TGTGCCAGCAGTGAAACGCGGGGGACTACTGAAGCTTTCTTT. Translated, it gives CASSETRGTTEAFF.

V usage is TRBV5-6 and J usage is TRBJ1-1; D is uncertain. The CDR3 extends over 15 amino acids. V was cut by 0 bases and J by 0 bases, with 9 bases left in between. Per the germline V gene, CDR1 is SGHDT and CDR2 is YYEEEE. CDR3 protein: CASSLVGNMNTEAFF. The CDR3 DNA follows: TGTGCCAGCAGCTTGGTCGGGAACATGAACACTGAAGCTTTCTTT.

The chain combines TRBV24-1 with TRBJ1-5; D possibly corresponds to TRBD1 (5 bases). The V gene's germline CDR1 is KGHDR and CDR2 SFDVKD. V lost 6 bases and J 2 bases, leaving 7 bases between the germline ends. This CDR3 is built from 13 residues. The DNA for the CDR3 is TGTGCCACCAGTCGGGGGGGCAATCAGCCCCAGCATTTT. Its protein product is CATSRGGNQPQHF.

V and J are TRBV2 and TRBJ1-5; tentative D call: TRBD1 (6 bases). V lost 6 bases and J 2 bases, leaving 14 bases between the germline ends. The germline CDR1 and CDR2 sequences are SNHLY and FYNNEI. The CDR3 totals 15 residues. The CDR3 sequence is CASRPTGWGNQPQHF. In nucleotides, the CDR3 is TGTGCCAGCAGACCCACAGGGTGGGGCAATCAGCCCCAGCATTTT. Drawing the rest from reference TRBV2 and TRBJ1-5, the complete variable domain is EPEVTQTPSHQVTQMGQEVILRCVPISNHLYFYWYRQILGQKVEFLVSFYNNEISEKSEIFDDQFSVERPDGSNFTLKIRSTKLEDSAMYFCASRPTGWGNQPQHFGDGTRLSIL.

The gene calls are TRBV6-5 and TRBJ2-5; the D gene is possibly TRBD2 (5 bases). Germline CDR1 and CDR2: MNHEY and SVGAGI. V was pared by 11 bases and J by 0 bases, with 16 bases between. The CDR3 runs to 14 residues. As DNA, the CDR3 is TGTGCCTCACGTAGGTCGGGGTACCAAGAGACCCAGTACTTC. Protein sequence: CASRRSGYQETQYF.

This clone showed up just once. CDR3 in amino acids: CASSRRSNQPQHF. The CDR3 coding sequence is TGTGCCAGCAGCCGCCGGAGCAATCAGCCCCAGCATTTT. V gene TRBV5-8 combines with J gene TRBJ1-5; the D is unclear. This CDR3 has 13 amino acids. Per the germline V gene, CDR1 is SGHTS and CDR2 is YDEGEE. V lost 4 bases, J lost 1 base, and 6 bases lay in between.

The chain carries TRBV6-1 and TRBJ1-3, with a possible D match to TRBD1 (5 bases). The germline CDR1 and CDR2 sequences are MNHNS and SASEGT. The CDR3 length is 15 residues. Trimming stripped 2 bases from V and 4 bases from J, with 12 bases between. The DNA for the CDR3 is TGTGCCAGCAGTGAAACCAGGACACCCGGAAACACCATATATTTT. It is translated as CASSETRTPGNTIYF.

The genes are TRBV5-4 and TRBJ2-1; no clear D gene. The CDR3 contains 13 residues. In germline, CDR1 is SGHNT, CDR2 YYREEE (reference sequence). V was shortened by 1 base and J by 10 bases, with 12 bases between the two germline ends. The CDR3 nucleotides read TGTGCCAGCAGCTTGCATCCGGGTGGGGAGCAGTTCTTC. Protein sequence: CASSLHPGGEQFF.

V is TRBV10-3 and J is TRBJ1-1; the D gene is possibly TRBD1 (5 bases). Germline V gene data show CDR1 as ENHRY and CDR2 as SYGVKD. The CDR3 runs to 15 residues. V was clipped by 0 bases and J by 3 bases, with 11 bases between them. CDR3 coding DNA: TGTGCCATCAGTGAGTCTGCAGGGAGGGACACTGAAGCTTTCTTT. Translated, it gives CAISESAGRDTEAFF.

The gene calls are TRBV7-6 and TRBJ1-4; D is undetermined. Germline values: CDR1 SGHVS, CDR2 FNYEAQ. The CDR3 runs 14 residues. V dropped 6 bases and J dropped 2 bases, with 10 bases sitting between them. This chain's CDR3 is CASRLTGTNEKLFF. In DNA, the CDR3 is TGTGCCAGCAGGTTAACGGGGACTAATGAAAAACTGTTTTTT.

This clone was observed at least ten times. The rearrangement uses TRBV25-1 and TRBJ1-6; no definite D call. Between the trimmed V and J ends, which lost 4 bases and 10 bases, there was a span of 8 bases. The CDR3 spans 12 residues. From germline, CDR1 is MGHDK and CDR2 SYGVNS. CDR3 DNA: TGTGCCAGCAGTGCCCCGGGATCACCCCTCCACTTT. Protein product: CASSAPGSPLHF.

The chain links TRBV19 to TRBJ2-1, with no clear D. Trimming removed 6 bases from V and 4 bases from J, with 13 bases in between. The CDR3 consists of 14 residues. Germline V CDR1 and CDR2: LNHDA, SQIVND (reference sequence). CDR3 amino acids: CASREQSLYNEQFF. In nucleotides, the CDR3 is TGTGCCAGTAGAGAACAGTCCCTATACAATGAGCAGTTCTTC.

The J gene is TRBJ2-1, the V gene TRBV2, with 14 bases matching TRBD2. Germline CDR1 reads SNHLY; CDR2 reads FYNNEI. The CDR3 covers 18 residues. V was pared by 6 bases and J by 8 bases, with 15 bases of the junction left unmatched. CDR3 residues: CASRSRWAGTSGGDEQFF. The CDR3 nucleotides read TGTGCCAGCAGATCGAGATGGGCCGGGACTAGCGGGGGTGATGAGCAGTTCTTC.

The chain employs TRBV6-5 and TRBJ2-7, with 9 bases lining up with TRBD2. Germline assignment: CDR1 MNHEY and CDR2 SVGAGI. The CDR3 length is 14 residues. J was trimmed by 4 bases and V by 6 bases; bases with no gene match: 7. This CDR3 is CASSRGSGSYEQYF. In DNA, the CDR3 is TGTGCCAGCAGCCGGGGTAGCGGGAGTTACGAGCAGTACTTC.